This T cell receptor (beta chain) was recorded in a study of blood T cell repertoires in COVID-19. Methods used by the authors: Reference gene primer amplification gave estimated nucleated cell counts. Repertoires were generated with immunoSEQ multiplex PCR, while TCRdb's copy carries only in-frame clones and drops some. V and J calls plus clone size are reproduced from that table; the DNA served to infer D and trimming. The sample has about 100,000 clones, about 85% seen once. The CDR3 runs to 20 residues. V was trimmed by 4 bases and J by 0 bases, leaving 22 bases between them. Germline lookup yields CDR1 MNHEY and CDR2 SVGEGT.

The chain is built from TRBV6-2 or TRBV6-3 and TRBJ2-6, with D possibly TRBD2 on 7 matching bases. The sequence was collected from a man in his fifties or sixties with acute or convalescent COVID-19. Sequenced: peripheral blood. The chain's CDR3 is CASSFLLGGDGDSGANVLTF. CDR3 sequence (DNA): TGTGCCAGCAGTTTCCTTTTAGGGGGGGATGGGGACTCTGGGGCCAACGTCCTGACTTTC.